The 8 T cell receptor beta chains in this list originate from one sample, sequenced in a study of T cell repertoires in cytomegalovirus infection. The antigens these receptors bind are not known. From the reads, TCRdb called clonotypes with MiXCR, one entry per CDR3 protein. The sample holds fewer than 850,000 distinct CDR3 sequences, about 28% seen once. Sample: cultured CD8+ T cells from PBMCs, taken from culture after CMV antigen stimulation. These receptors were collected from a human donor in good health (CMV status not recorded). Some clones in this sample may be carry-over from other donors' samples.

The chain joins TRBV11-2 to TRBJ1-2; 8 bases agree with TRBD1. The CDR3 sequence is 16 residues long. CDR1 and CDR2 (germline): SGHAT, FQNNGV. V shed 0 bases, J shed 4 bases, and the junction held 7 bases outside the gene matches. The chain's CDR3 is CASSLEQGVSIYGYTF. CDR3 nucleotides: TGTGCCAGCAGCTTAGAACAGGGGGTCTCTATCTATGGCTACACCTTC. Full variable domain (remainder filled in from reference TRBV11-2 and TRBJ1-2): EAGVAQSPRYKIIEKRQSVAFWCNPISGHATLYWYQQILGQGPKLLIQFQNNGVVDDSQLPKDRFSAERLKGVDSTLKIQPAKLEDSAVYLCASSLEQGVSIYGYTFGSGTRLTVV.

This clonotype was detected a few times. The chain couples TRBV24-1 to TRBJ2-1; D is uncertain. CDR1 is KGHDR, CDR2 SFDVKD, per germline. Trimming took 9 bases from V and 9 from J, leaving 17 bases between them. The CDR3 runs to 13 residues. As DNA, the CDR3 is TGTGCCACCTCACTTTCCAGTTTTGTTGAGCAGTTCTTC. Protein product: CATSLSSFVEQFF.

This sequence joins TRBV20-1 and TRBJ2-1, with D possibly matching TRBD2 (5 bases). Germline CDR1 reads DFQATT; CDR2 reads SNEGSKA (reference sequence). The V gene lost 1 base and the J gene lost 6 bases, with 16 bases spanning the gap. This CDR3 contains 15 residues. CDR3 in DNA: TGCAGTGCTAGAGGGGGATATAGGGAGAGCAATGAGCAGTTCTTC. Residues: CSARGGYRESNEQFF.

The chain carries TRBV27 and TRBJ1-1, with a weak D call TRBD1 (5 bases). Between the trimmed V and J ends, which lost 6 bases and 6 bases, there was a span of 14 bases. From germline, CDR1 is MNHEY and CDR2 SMNVEV (reference sequence). This CDR3 has 13 residues. CDR3 nucleotides: TGTGCCAGCAGACAAGGTGGGGGGTCTGAAGCTTTCTTT. This sequence encodes CASRQGGGSEAFF.

Comment on this clonotype: The junction differs from germline at one of its ends, possibly a read error. This rearrangement joins TRBV19 to TRBJ2-1; 8 positions agree with TRBD2. Germline assignment: CDR1 LNHDA and CDR2 SQIVND (reference sequence). This CDR3 has 14 amino acids. CDR3 nucleotide sequence: TGTGCCAGTAGTCCCGGGGGGGCATACAATGTGCAGTTCTTC. Translation: CASSPGGAYNVQFF.

The chain combines TRBV12-3 or TRBV12-4 with TRBJ2-3, with D possibly called TRBD1 or TRBD2 (6 bases each). This CDR3 has 12 residues. The V gene lost 8 bases and the J gene lost 9 bases, with 15 bases spanning the gap. CDR3 nucleotides: TGTGCCAGCGGCCCGGGGGCCCAAACGCAGTATTTT. Encoded protein: CASGPGAQTQYF.

The chain has TRBV9 and TRBJ2-1, with TRBD1 as a possible D gene (6 bases). Trimming cost V 3 bases and J 3 bases, with 13 bases left between them. Germline V CDR1 and CDR2: SGDLS, YYNGEE. The CDR3 has 15 amino acids. This CDR3 is CASSAETGFYNEQFF. CDR3 coding DNA: TGTGCCAGCAGCGCAGAGACAGGTTTCTACAATGAGCAGTTCTTC.

The gene calls are TRBV6-6 and TRBJ2-2; no clear D gene. The V and J ends lost 6 bases and 2 bases respectively, with 16 bases between them. The CDR3 is 16 residues long. The germline V gene has CDR1 MNHNY and CDR2 SVGAGI (reference sequence). The CDR3 nucleotides read TGTGCCAGCAGCCCACGCAGGCCCAGAAACACCGGGGAGCTGTTTTTT. Protein product: CASSPRRPRNTGELFF.